This TCR beta chain comes out of a study of shared clonotypes between healthy human individuals. About the study: Every donor yielded three CD4 naive, three CD4 memory, two CD8 naive and one CD8 memory plate. Study-wide results and caveats: Generation probabilities of non-shared clonotypes were lower (relative to those shared by all four donors).

The trim removed 10 bases at V and 2 bases at J, leaving 10 bases unmatched. There are 15 residues in the CDR3. Germline V gene sequence: CDR1 MNHEY, CDR2 SVGAGI. Using immunoSEQ multiplex PCR, the repertoire was profiled, and TCRdb retains in-frame clones only, with some absent. The table includes around 2.3 million clones, more than 90% detected once. With regard to this clone: Its antigen is undetermined.

This receptor was identified in a young man in good health. V and J are TRBV6-5 and TRBJ2-3; TRBD2 matches 9 bases. The specimen sequenced was naive CD4+ T cells sorted from blood. Documented subset: CD45RA+ positively selected. CDR3 sequence (DNA): TGTGCCACTACCAAGGCGGGGGGGTACACAGATACGCAGTATTTT. Residues: CATTKAGGYTDTQYF.